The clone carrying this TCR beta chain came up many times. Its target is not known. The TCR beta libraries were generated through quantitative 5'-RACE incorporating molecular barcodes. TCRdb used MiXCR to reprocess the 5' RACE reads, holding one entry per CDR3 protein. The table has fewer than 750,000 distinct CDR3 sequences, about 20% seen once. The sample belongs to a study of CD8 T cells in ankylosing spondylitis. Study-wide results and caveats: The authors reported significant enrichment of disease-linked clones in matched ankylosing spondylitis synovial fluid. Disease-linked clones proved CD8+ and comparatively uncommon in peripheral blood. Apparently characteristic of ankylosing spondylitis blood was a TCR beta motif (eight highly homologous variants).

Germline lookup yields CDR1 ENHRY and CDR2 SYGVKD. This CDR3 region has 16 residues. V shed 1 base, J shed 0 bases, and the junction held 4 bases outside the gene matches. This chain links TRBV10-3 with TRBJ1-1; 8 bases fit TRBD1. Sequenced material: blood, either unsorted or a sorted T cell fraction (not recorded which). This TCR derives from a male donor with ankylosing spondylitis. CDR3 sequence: CAISEWQGAMNTEAFF. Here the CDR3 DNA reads TGTGCCATCAGTGAGTGGCAGGGGGCGATGAACACTGAAGCTTTCTTT.